This entry lists 27 T cell receptor beta chains sequenced from one sample in a study of T cells in localized non-small cell lung cancer. The table came from immunoSEQ multiplex PCR; TCRdb's copy has only in-frame clones and leaves some out. This table has 2,000 to 3,000 clones, about two fifths appearing once. The sequenced sample was lung tumor tissue, obtained before any cancer treatment. Receptor source: a male donor older than 55 with stage I squamous cell lung carcinoma.

This clone was observed a single time. The chain carries TRBV19 and TRBJ1-2, with 7 bases aligning to TRBD1. J gave up 8 bases and V 6 bases, and 15 bases lay outside the gene matches. The CDR3 covers 15 residues. The V gene's germline CDR1 is LNHDA and CDR2 SQIVND (reference sequence). The CDR3 bases are TGTGCCAGTAGAGGTGGGCAGGGGGGTACCCCCGGCTACACCTTC. This encodes CASRGGQGGTPGYTF.

This sequence joins TRBV4-1 and TRBJ2-7, with a weak D call TRBD1 (5 bases). CDR3 length equals 13 residues. V lost 6 bases and J lost 0, with 9 bases in between. CDR1 and CDR2 from the germline V gene are MGHRA and YSYEKL. DNA for the CDR3: TGCGCCAGCAGTCGACAGAGCTCCTACGAGCAGTACTTC. Encoded protein: CASSRQSSYEQYF.

The chain recombines TRBV7-5 with TRBJ1-4; the table's TRBD1 call for D was not verified on the DNA. TRBV7-5 is a pseudogene. The length of the CDR3 is 18 residues. The CDR3 region has the DNA TGTGCCAGCAGCCTATTATTACAGGTCTTCGCAACTAATGAAAAACTGTTTTTT. Amino acids: CASSLLLQVFATNEKLFF.

V usage is TRBV6-8 and J usage is TRBJ2-7; TRBD2 is a possible D gene (6 bases). Germline V gene sequence: CDR1 MNHGY, CDR2 SAAAGT. The length of the CDR3 is 15 residues. V lost 4 bases, J lost 3 bases, and 16 bases lay in between. CDR3 region: CASSSDWRAGYEQYF. The DNA of the CDR3 is TGTGCCAGCAGTTCGGACTGGAGGGCCGGCTACGAGCAGTACTTC.

This chain's CDR3 is CAIQPGYTEAFF. The CDR3 region has the DNA TGTGCCATCCAGCCGGGATACACTGAAGCTTTCTTT. The chain combines TRBV6-8 with TRBJ1-1; D remains ambiguous. This CDR3 has 12 residues. V lost 10 bases, J lost 3 bases, and 12 bases lay in between. Germline V gene lookup returns CDR1 MNHGY and CDR2 SAAAGT.

This chain joins TRBV18 and TRBJ1-2, with D possibly being TRBD1 (5 bases). CDR1 and CDR2 from the germline V gene are KGHSH and LQKENI. V shed 2 bases and J shed 3 bases, with 7 bases lying between them. This CDR3 contains 13 residues. The CDR3 loop reads CASSPGGDYGYTF. The CDR3 DNA reads as TGTGCCAGCTCACCAGGGGGAGACTATGGCTACACCTTC. The full variable domain, in which reference TRBV18 and TRBJ1-2 provide the parts outside the CDR3, is NAGVMQNPRHLVRRRGQEARLRCSPMKGHSHVYWYRQLPEEGLKFMVYLQKENIIDESGMPKERFSAEFPKEGPSILRIQQVVRGDSAAYFCASSPGGDYGYTFGSGTRLTVV.

The chain is built from TRBV14 and TRBJ2-4; TRBD1 matches 9 bases. The length of the CDR3 is 16 residues. The germline V gene has CDR1 SGHDN and CDR2 FVKESK. The V segment lost 2 bases and the J segment 0 bases; nucleotides outside the gene matches: 2. The DNA of the CDR3 is TGTGCCAGCAGCCAATCACAGGGGGCAGCCAAAAACATTCAGTACTTC. Translating it yields CASSQSQGAAKNIQYF.

This chain links TRBV9 with TRBJ1-2; a weak D match, TRBD1 (5 bases). This CDR3 has 14 residues. V dropped 5 bases and J dropped 4 bases, with 15 bases sitting between them. Per the germline V gene, CDR1 is SGDLS and CDR2 is YYNGEE. The CDR3 DNA sequence: TGTGCCAGCAGTCTTCAGGGCGGGAGCTATGGCTACACCTTC. Protein: CASSLQGGSYGYTF.

Sample share makes this clone large. The V gene is TRBV9, the J gene TRBJ2-5, with D possibly TRBD1 on 6 matching bases. Germline lookup yields CDR1 SGDLS and CDR2 YYNGEE. Trimming removed 2 bases at V and 5 bases at J, with 13 bases between. This CDR3 spans 14 amino acids. CDR3 residues: CASSVGTTRETQYF. The CDR3 nucleotides are TGTGCCAGCAGCGTGGGGACAACGCGCGAGACCCAGTACTTC.

The chain uses TRBV6-8 and TRBJ1-2; D is possibly TRBD1 (5 bases). The V and J ends lost 6 bases and 2 bases respectively, with 19 bases between them. Germline CDR1 MNHGY, CDR2 SAAAGT. The CDR3 runs 16 residues. The CDR3 nucleotides are TGTGCCAGCAGCCTGGCGGGGGTGGTCGGGAACTATGGCTACACCTTC. Protein product: CASSLAGVVGNYGYTF.

The chain is built from TRBV6-8 and TRBJ1-2; TRBD1 matches 7 bases. This CDR3 is 15 amino acids long. The V gene end was trimmed by 7 bases and the J gene end by 3 bases; junction bases not matched to a gene: 11. CDR1 is MNHGY, CDR2 SAAAGT, per germline. The CDR3 here is CASIYGQAGDYGYTF. The CDR3 nucleotides read TGTGCCAGCATCTACGGACAGGCAGGGGACTATGGCTACACCTTC.

This clone was seen a handful of times. The V gene is TRBV11-3, the J gene TRBJ2-5, with 10 bases aligning to TRBD1. This CDR3 spans 16 amino acids. Germline CDR1 is SGHNT and CDR2 is YENEEA. The V and J ends lost 4 bases and 4 bases, in that order; junction bases with no gene match: 9. Here the CDR3 reads CASSSSTGGGIETQYF. The CDR3, as DNA: TGTGCCAGCAGCTCGTCGACAGGGGGCGGAATAGAGACCCAGTACTTC.

This CDR3 reads CASSLSGPGGSPLHF. The CDR3 DNA reads TGTGCCAGCAGCCTCAGCGGACCCGGGGGTTCACCCCTCCACTTT. This chain uses TRBV9 with TRBJ1-6, with D possibly matching TRBD1 (5 bases). V was shortened by 4 bases and J by 9 bases, with 17 bases between the two germline ends. The CDR3 runs to 15 residues. Germline V gene lookup returns CDR1 SGDLS and CDR2 YYNGEE. The full variable domain, completed using reference TRBV9 and TRBJ1-6, is DSGVTQTPKHLITATGQRVTLRCSPRSGDLSVYWYQQSLDQGLQFLIQYYNGEERAKGNILERFSAQQFPDLHSELNLSSLELGDSALYFCASSLSGPGGSPLHFGNGTRLTVT.

This chain links TRBV11-3 with TRBJ1-2; the D is unclear. In germline, CDR1 is SGHNT, CDR2 YENEEA. The CDR3 has 16 amino acids. The V and J ends lost 5 bases and 8 bases respectively, with 24 bases between them. The DNA for the CDR3 is TGTGCCAGCAGCCAAGTAGTGCTGGGGAATACCCTAGGCTACACCTTC. Its protein is CASSQVVLGNTLGYTF.

This clone was seen a handful of times. The V gene is TRBV9, the J gene TRBJ1-6, with TRBD1 identical over 8 bases. CDR1 and CDR2 (germline): SGDLS, YYNGEE. V trimming: 5 bases; J trimming: 6 bases; junction bases outside the gene matches: 7. This CDR3 comprises 15 residues. CDR3 nucleotides: TGTGCCAGCAGTGAACGGACAGGGCCTAATTCACCCCTCCACTTT. As protein: CASSERTGPNSPLHF. The whole variable domain, remainder taken from reference TRBV9 and TRBJ1-6, is DSGVTQTPKHLITATGQRVTLRCSPRSGDLSVYWYQQSLDQGLQFLIQYYNGEERAKGNILERFSAQQFPDLHSELNLSSLELGDSALYFCASSERTGPNSPLHFGNGTRLTVT.

This rearrangement joins TRBV18 to TRBJ2-5; D is unresolved. V lost 0 bases to trimming and J lost 7 bases, with 15 bases between them. The CDR3 has 15 amino acids. CDR1 is KGHSH and CDR2 is LQKENI in the germline V gene. The CDR3 sequence is CASSPPVRASGTQYF. In nucleotides, the CDR3 is TGTGCCAGCTCACCACCTGTTAGGGCCTCCGGGACCCAGTACTTC.

This chain links TRBV19 with TRBJ1-5; D gene unclear. V was cut by 3 bases and J by 2 bases, with 8 bases left in between. Germline CDR1 reads LNHDA; CDR2 reads SQIVND (reference sequence). The CDR3 contains 14 residues. The CDR3 DNA sequence: TGTGCCAGTAGTATCCTTGTGGGCAATCAGCCCCAGCATTTT. Its protein is CASSILVGNQPQHF.

The rearrangement uses TRBV28 and TRBJ1-2; weak D call: TRBD1 (6 bases). Germline loops: CDR1 MDHEN, CDR2 SYDVKM. V was cut by 7 bases and J by 8 bases, with 17 bases left in between. CDR3 length: 13 residues. Written as DNA, the CDR3 is TGTGCCAGCATCGAAGGTACAGGGAGAGGCTACACCTTC. Protein product: CASIEGTGRGYTF.

This clone was found a few times. The V gene is TRBV6-7, the J gene TRBJ1-6, with TRBD1 matching 7 bases. TRBV6-7 is placed among ORFs of uncertain function. This CDR3 has 14 amino acids. J was trimmed by 5 bases and V by 6 bases; bases with no gene match: 4. CDR3 residues: CASSGTVDNSPLHF. For the CDR3, the DNA is TGTGCCAGCAGCGGGACAGTTGATAATTCACCCCTCCACTTT.

V and J are TRBV7-6 and TRBJ2-3; 8 nucleotides agree with TRBD1. Germline values: CDR1 SGHVS, CDR2 FNYEAQ. The length of the CDR3 is 15 residues. With 1 base clipped from V and 1 base from J, the junction kept 1 base outside the gene matches. This CDR3 reads CASSLGTGRTDTQYF. In DNA, the CDR3 is TGTGCCAGCAGCTTAGGGACAGGGCGCACAGATACGCAGTATTTT.

The chain recombines TRBV6-8 with TRBJ1-6; the match to TRBD1 covers 8 bases. This CDR3 is 13 amino acids long. CDR1 and CDR2 (germline): MNHGY, SAAAGT. With V trimmed by 8 bases and J by 8 bases, 5 bases remained unmatched. The CDR3 sequence: CASGTGWDSPLHF. In DNA form, the CDR3 reads TGTGCCAGCGGGACAGGTTGGGATTCACCCCTCCACTTT.

This clone was counted between two and nine times. This chain uses TRBV29-1 with TRBJ2-3; D is perhaps TRBD2 (6 bases). The CDR3 is 12 amino acids. The germline V and J ends were trimmed by 7 bases and 2 bases, with 10 bases remaining between them. Looked up from germline, CDR1 is SQVTM and CDR2 is ANQGSEA. This chain's CDR3 is CSGGVSTDTQYF. In DNA form, the CDR3 reads TGCAGCGGGGGGGTTTCCACAGATACGCAGTATTTT.

This clone was picked up a small number of times. This chain uses TRBV6-8 with TRBJ1-2; no clear D gene. V dropped 8 bases and J dropped 5 bases, with 12 bases sitting between them. The CDR3 covers 12 residues. Germline CDR1 MNHGY, CDR2 SAAAGT. The CDR3 region is CASSKGEYGYTF. CDR3 sequence (DNA): TGTGCCAGCTCAAAGGGAGAATATGGCTACACCTTC.

The gene calls are TRBV9 and TRBJ2-3; D not certain. CDR1 and CDR2 (germline): SGDLS, YYNGEE. The CDR3 spans 12 residues. Trimming shortened V by 3 bases and J by 2 bases, and 4 bases separated the two germline ends. CDR3 protein: CASSAYTDTQYF. The CDR3 region has the DNA TGTGCCAGCAGCGCTTACACAGATACGCAGTATTTT.

This clone showed up just a few times. CDR3 nucleotides: TGTGCCAGCAGTAAGACAGGGGGAAGCCAGCCCCAGCATTTT. Its translation: CASSKTGGSQPQHF. The chain uses TRBV6-8 and TRBJ1-5; 9 nucleotides line up with TRBD1. The CDR3 is 14 amino acids. Per the germline V gene, CDR1 is MNHGY and CDR2 is SAAAGT. V lost 5 bases to trimming and J lost 7 bases; unmatched junction nucleotides: 6.

This clone was seen only a few times. This sequence joins TRBV9 and TRBJ1-2; D perhaps matches TRBD1 (5 bases). The V gene's germline CDR1 is SGDLS and CDR2 YYNGEE. The germline V and J ends were trimmed by 5 bases and 3 bases, with 11 bases remaining between them. The CDR3 totals 13 residues. CDR3 region: CASSLGEYYGYTF. CDR3 DNA sequence: TGTGCCAGCAGTTTAGGGGAGTACTATGGCTACACCTTC.

This clone has a handful of counts. The chain recombines TRBV19 with TRBJ1-1, with 7 bases identical to TRBD1. The CDR3 is 13 residues long. Trimming cost V 6 bases and J 8 bases; bases outside gene matches: 9. Germline CDR1 is LNHDA and CDR2 is SQIVND (reference sequence). For the CDR3, the DNA is TGTGCCAGTAGCGACCAAGGGGGCAGGGAAGCTTTCTTT. It encodes CASSDQGGREAFF.